Below, 5 T cell receptor beta chains from the same sample are listed, as sequenced in a study of blood T cell repertoires in COVID-19. Sequenced by immunoSEQ multiplex PCR; TCRdb stores in-frame clones only, minus some. This sample has approximately 250,000 clones; over 75% occur once, and the top ten carry approximately 8.6%. The source material was PBMCs or T cells enriched from blood (not recorded which). These receptors all stem from a woman aged 50 to 60 with acute COVID-19.

The chain uses TRBV9 and TRBJ1-1; 8 bases are shared with TRBD1. The V and J ends lost 4 bases and 10 bases, in that order; junction bases with no gene match: 6. The length of the CDR3 is 12 residues. CDR1 is SGDLS, CDR2 YYNGEE, per germline. The CDR3 region has the DNA TGTGCCAGCAGCCCAGAGACAGGGGCAGCTTTCTTT. This translates into CASSPETGAAFF. Drawing the rest from reference TRBV9 and TRBJ1-1, the complete variable domain is DSGVTQTPKHLITATGQRVTLRCSPRSGDLSVYWYQQSLDQGLQFLIQYYNGEERAKGNILERFSAQQFPDLHSELNLSSLELGDSALYFCASSPETGAAFFGQGTRLTVV.

The chain joins TRBV4-2 to TRBJ2-5; D is unclear. V dropped 1 base and J dropped 2 bases, with 8 bases sitting between them. This CDR3 spans 14 amino acids. Germline V gene data show CDR1 as LGHNA and CDR2 as YNFKEQ. In nucleotides, the CDR3 is TGTGCCAGCAGCCAAGCGGCCAGGCAAGAGACCCAGTACTTC. This encodes CASSQAARQETQYF.

This clone showed up just a few times. V gene TRBV5-1 combines with J gene TRBJ2-5, with 7 bases lining up with TRBD2. Germline V CDR1 and CDR2: SGHRS, YFSETQ. Germline trimming cut 0 bases from V and 4 bases from J; bases unmatched to any gene: 6. This CDR3 is built from 15 residues. The CDR3 region is CASSLVEAGSETQYF. DNA of the CDR3: TGCGCCAGCAGCTTGGTCGAAGCGGGGTCAGAGACCCAGTACTTC.

V usage is TRBV12-3 or TRBV12-4 and J usage is TRBJ1-1; a weak D match, TRBD1 (5 bases). The CDR3 totals 11 residues. V was trimmed by 3 bases and J by 8 bases, leaving 7 bases between them. CDR3 in DNA: TGTGCCAGCAGTTTTGCAGGGGAAGCTTTCTTT. Amino acids: CASSFAGEAFF.

The V and J genes are TRBV14 and TRBJ1-2; D perhaps matches TRBD1 (5 bases). Germline CDR1 SGHDN, CDR2 FVKESK. Trimming took off 0 bases at V and 0 bases at J, with 11 bases between the two ends. The CDR3 totals 16 residues. CDR3 in DNA: TGTGCCAGCAGCCAAGATCAGGGTACCTCTAACTATGGCTACACCTTC. This encodes CASSQDQGTSNYGYTF.